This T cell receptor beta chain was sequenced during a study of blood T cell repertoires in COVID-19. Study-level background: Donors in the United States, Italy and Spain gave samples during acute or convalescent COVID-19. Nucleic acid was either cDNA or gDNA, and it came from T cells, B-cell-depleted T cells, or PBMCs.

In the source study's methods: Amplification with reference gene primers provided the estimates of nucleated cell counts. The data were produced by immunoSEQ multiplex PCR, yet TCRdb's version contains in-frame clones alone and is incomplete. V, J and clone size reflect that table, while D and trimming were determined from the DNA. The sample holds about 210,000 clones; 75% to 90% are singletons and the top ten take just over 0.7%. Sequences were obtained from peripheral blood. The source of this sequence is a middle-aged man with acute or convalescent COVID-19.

CDR3 nucleotide sequence: TGTGCCAGCAGTGAACAGGGCGGCAATCAGCCCCAGCATTTT. Protein: CASSEQGGNQPQHF. The chain couples TRBV6-1 to TRBJ1-5; possibly TRBD1 for D (5 bases). The CDR3 covers 14 residues. The V gene's germline CDR1 is MNHNS and CDR2 SASEGT. V was cut by 2 bases and J by 2 bases, with 7 bases left in between.